This T cell receptor (beta chain) originates from a study of blood T cell repertoires in COVID-19. As for the study in general: There were acute and convalescent COVID-19 samples, and they came from the United States, Italy and Spain. PBMCs, B-cell-depleted T cells, or T cells provided the cDNA or gDNA that made up the material.

Participants, roughly 18 to 90 years old, spanned approximately 25 US areas. Repertoires were generated with immunoSEQ multiplex PCR, while TCRdb's copy carries only in-frame clones and drops some. The table lists around 250,000 clones, around nine tenths of them singletons. Germline lookup yields CDR1 KGHDR and CDR2 SFDVKD. This CDR3 spans 12 amino acids. The junction had 2 bases not matched to a gene; V was cut back by 4 bases and J by 6 bases. This TCR derives from a woman between 35 and 50 years old who had been exposed to COVID-19. The V and J genes are TRBV24-1 and TRBJ2-7; 7 positions match TRBD2. Material for sequencing was PBMCs or T cells enriched from blood (not recorded which). This CDR3 is CATSDRGGEQYF. The CDR3 DNA is TGTGCCACCAGTGACCGCGGGGGCGAGCAGTACTTC.